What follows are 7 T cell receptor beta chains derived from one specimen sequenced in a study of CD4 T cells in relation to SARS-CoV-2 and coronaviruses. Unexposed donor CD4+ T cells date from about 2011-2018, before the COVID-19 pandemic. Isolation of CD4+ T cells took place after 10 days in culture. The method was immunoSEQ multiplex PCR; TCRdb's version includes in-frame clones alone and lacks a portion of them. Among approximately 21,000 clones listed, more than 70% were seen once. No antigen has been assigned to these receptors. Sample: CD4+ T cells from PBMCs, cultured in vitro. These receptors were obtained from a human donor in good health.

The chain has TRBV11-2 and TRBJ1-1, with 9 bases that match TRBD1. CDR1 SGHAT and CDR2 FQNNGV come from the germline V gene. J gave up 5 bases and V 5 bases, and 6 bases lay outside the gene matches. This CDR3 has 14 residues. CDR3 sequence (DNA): TGTGCCAGCAGCCCGGACAGGGGTTGGACTGAAGCTTTCTTT. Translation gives CASSPDRGWTEAFF.

CDR3 residues: CASSLDGYLNTEAFF. The CDR3 DNA follows: TGCGCCAGCAGCCTTGACGGCTATCTGAACACTGAAGCTTTCTTT. This chain uses TRBV5-1 with TRBJ1-1; D is undetermined. Trimming stripped 4 bases from V and 0 bases from J, with 13 bases between. CDR1 is SGHRS, CDR2 YFSETQ, per germline. The CDR3 consists of 15 residues.

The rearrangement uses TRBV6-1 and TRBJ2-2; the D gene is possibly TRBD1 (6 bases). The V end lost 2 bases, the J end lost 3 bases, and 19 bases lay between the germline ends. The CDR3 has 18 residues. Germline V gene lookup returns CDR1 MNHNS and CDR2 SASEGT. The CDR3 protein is CASSENAGYRAHTGELFF. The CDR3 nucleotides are TGTGCCAGCAGTGAAAATGCGGGTTACAGGGCCCACACCGGGGAGCTGTTTTTT.

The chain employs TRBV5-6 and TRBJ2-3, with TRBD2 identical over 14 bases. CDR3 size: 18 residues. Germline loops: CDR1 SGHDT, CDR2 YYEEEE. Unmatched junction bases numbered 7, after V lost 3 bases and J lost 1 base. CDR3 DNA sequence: TGTGCCAGCAGCTCGGGACTAGCGGGAGCTTGGGGCACAGATACGCAGTATTTT. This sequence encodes CASSSGLAGAWGTDTQYF.

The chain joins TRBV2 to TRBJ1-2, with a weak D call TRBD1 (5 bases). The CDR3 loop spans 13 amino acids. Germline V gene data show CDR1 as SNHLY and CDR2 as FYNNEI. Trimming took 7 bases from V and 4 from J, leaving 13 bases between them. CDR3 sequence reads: CASTTDRSYGYTF. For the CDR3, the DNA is TGTGCCAGCACCACCGACAGATCCTATGGCTACACCTTC.

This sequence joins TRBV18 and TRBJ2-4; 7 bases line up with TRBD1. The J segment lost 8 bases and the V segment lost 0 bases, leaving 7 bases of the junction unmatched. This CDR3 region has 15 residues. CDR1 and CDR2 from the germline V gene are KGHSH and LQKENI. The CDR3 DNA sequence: TGTGCCAGCTCACCACCCGGGGAAGGGGGCCACATTCAGTACTTC. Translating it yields CASSPPGEGGHIQYF.

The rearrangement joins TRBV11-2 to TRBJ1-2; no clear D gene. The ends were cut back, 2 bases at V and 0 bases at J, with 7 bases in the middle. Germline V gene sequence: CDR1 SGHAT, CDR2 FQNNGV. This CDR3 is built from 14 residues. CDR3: CASSLSTANYGYTF. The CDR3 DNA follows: TGTGCCAGCAGCTTATCAACAGCTAACTATGGCTACACCTTC.